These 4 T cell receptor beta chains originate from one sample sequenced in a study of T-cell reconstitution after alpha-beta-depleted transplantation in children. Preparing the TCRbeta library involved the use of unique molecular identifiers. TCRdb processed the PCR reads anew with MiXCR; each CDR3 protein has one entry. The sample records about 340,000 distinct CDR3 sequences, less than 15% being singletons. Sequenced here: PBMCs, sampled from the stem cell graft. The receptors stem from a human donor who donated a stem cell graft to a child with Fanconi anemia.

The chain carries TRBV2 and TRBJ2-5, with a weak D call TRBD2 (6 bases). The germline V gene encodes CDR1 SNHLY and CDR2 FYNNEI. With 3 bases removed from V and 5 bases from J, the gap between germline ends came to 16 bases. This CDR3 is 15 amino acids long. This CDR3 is CASSDLLAGGETQYF. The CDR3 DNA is TGTGCCAGCAGTGACTTACTAGCTGGGGGGGAGACCCAGTACTTC.

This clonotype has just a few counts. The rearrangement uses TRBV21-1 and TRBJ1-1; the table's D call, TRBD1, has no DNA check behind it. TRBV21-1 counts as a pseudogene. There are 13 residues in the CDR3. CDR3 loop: CASSKDPQPEAFF. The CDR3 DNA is TGTGCCAGCAGCAAGGACCCCCAACCTGAAGCTTTCTTT.

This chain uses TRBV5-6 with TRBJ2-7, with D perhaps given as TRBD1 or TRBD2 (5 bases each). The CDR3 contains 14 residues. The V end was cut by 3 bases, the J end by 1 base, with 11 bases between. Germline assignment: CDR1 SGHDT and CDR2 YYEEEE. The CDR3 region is CASSSEGRSYEQYV. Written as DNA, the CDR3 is TGTGCCAGCAGCTCAGAGGGACGGTCCTACGAGCAGTACGTC.

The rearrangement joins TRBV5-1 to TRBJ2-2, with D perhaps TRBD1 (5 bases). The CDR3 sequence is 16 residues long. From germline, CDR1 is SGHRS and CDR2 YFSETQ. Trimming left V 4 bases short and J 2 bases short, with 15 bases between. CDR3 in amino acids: CASSRTPDRNTGELFF. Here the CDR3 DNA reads TGCGCCAGCAGCCGGACCCCCGACAGAAACACCGGGGAGCTGTTTTTT. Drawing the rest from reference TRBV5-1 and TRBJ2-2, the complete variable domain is KAGVTQTPRYLIKTRGQQVTLSCSPISGHRSVSWYQQTPGQGLQFLFEYFSETQRNKGNFPGRFSGRQFSNSRSEMNVSTLELGDSALYLCASSRTPDRNTGELFFGEGSRLTVL.